This entry lists 30 T cell receptor beta chains sequenced from one sample in a study of T cell repertoires in cytomegalovirus infection. Each CDR3 protein is one row after TCRdb ran MiXCR on the reads. Of fewer than 700,000 distinct CDR3 sequences listed, roughly 24% are singletons. Sequenced: CD8+ T cells from PBMCs. Receptor source: a human donor in good health (CMV status not recorded). Some clones in this sample may be carry-over from other donors' samples.

This clonotype was seen only once. The chain joins TRBV12-3 or TRBV12-4 to TRBJ2-2; D possibly corresponds to TRBD2 (6 bases). The V end was cut by 0 bases, the J end by 1 base, with 12 bases between. This CDR3 contains 17 residues. The DNA for the CDR3 is TGTGCCAGCAGTTTAGCCCCGGGACTGAAGAACACCGGGGAGCTGTTTTTT. It specifies CASSLAPGLKNTGELFF.

There are a few counts of this clonotype. V and J are TRBV12-3 or TRBV12-4 and TRBJ2-1; no reliable D call. V lost 2 bases, J lost 9 bases, and 8 bases lay in between. There are 12 residues in the CDR3. CDR3 nucleotides: TGTGCCAGCAGTTTAAAAGGTGCTGAGCAGTTCTTC. This codes for CASSLKGAEQFF.

The chain links TRBV28 to TRBJ2-1, with D uncertain. V lost 5 bases and J 3 bases, leaving 17 bases between the germline ends. Looked up from germline, CDR1 is MDHEN and CDR2 is SYDVKM. The CDR3 sequence is 16 residues long. The CDR3 protein is CASSPIAAVFYNEQFF. CDR3 in DNA: TGTGCCAGCAGTCCAATCGCGGCGGTTTTCTACAATGAGCAGTTCTTC. Full variable domain (outside the CDR3, taken from reference TRBV28 and TRBJ2-1): DVKVTQSSRYLVKRTGEKVFLECVQDMDHENMFWYRQDPGLGLRLIYFSYDVKMKEKGDIPEGYSVSREKKERFSLILESASTNQTSMYLCASSPIAAVFYNEQFFGPGTRLTVL.

This clonotype came up many times. The rearrangement links TRBV7-6 to TRBJ2-3; 14 nucleotides align to TRBD2. CDR1 SGHVS and CDR2 FNYEAQ come from the germline V gene. This CDR3 spans 16 amino acids. J gave up 4 bases and V 5 bases, and 5 bases lay outside the gene matches. CDR3 nucleotides: TGTGCCAGCAGCCCGGGACTAGCGGGGGCCCCAGATACGCAGTATTTT. As protein: CASSPGLAGAPDTQYF.

A single count supports this clonotype. One end of the junction varies from germline; a read error may be responsible. This chain links TRBV25-1 with TRBJ1-2; D is unclear. The CDR3 has 11 residues. CDR1 and CDR2 (germline): MGHDK, SYGVNS. The DNA of the CDR3 is TGTGCCAGCAGATCAGTGAAGGGCTACGCCTTC. Encoded protein: CASRSVKGYAF.

The chain joins TRBV20-1 to TRBJ1-6; no definite D call. The germline gives CDR1 DFQATT, CDR2 SNEGSKA (reference sequence). This CDR3 has 14 amino acids. V dropped 3 bases and J dropped 2 bases, with 8 bases sitting between them. This CDR3 is CSASQAPYNSPLHF. For the CDR3, the DNA is TGCAGTGCTAGCCAGGCCCCCTATAATTCACCCCTCCACTTT.

This clonotype was counted only a few times. CDR3: CASSLSRGGQDTQYF. The DNA for the CDR3 is TGTGCCAGCAGCTTATCTCGGGGGGGGCAAGATACGCAGTATTTT. J is TRBJ2-3 and V is TRBV7-3, with 8 bases lining up with TRBD2. Germline lookup yields CDR1 SGHTA and CDR2 FQGTGA. V shed 2 bases and J 5 bases; nucleotides not matched to a gene: 6. The CDR3 length is 15 residues.

This clonotype showed up many times. The genes are TRBV6-1 and TRBJ2-1; 7 bases agree with TRBD1. Germline assignment: CDR1 MNHNS and CDR2 SASEGT. Unmatched junction bases numbered 6, after V lost 7 bases and J lost 0 bases. This CDR3 spans 15 amino acids. The CDR3 protein is CASTPTGSSYNEQFF. CDR3 sequence (DNA): TGTGCCAGCACCCCGACAGGGAGCTCCTACAATGAGCAGTTCTTC.

The chain joins TRBV6-5 to TRBJ2-1; 15 bases align to TRBD2. The trim removed 5 bases at V and 0 bases at J, leaving 2 bases unmatched. CDR3 length: 17 residues. In germline, CDR1 is MNHEY, CDR2 SVGAGI. The CDR3 spells CASSEGLAGGSYNEQFF. CDR3 coding DNA: TGTGCCAGCAGTGAGGGACTAGCGGGGGGCTCCTACAATGAGCAGTTCTTC.

The chain joins TRBV6-5 to TRBJ1-4, with 9 bases aligning to TRBD1. In germline, CDR1 is MNHEY, CDR2 SVGAGI. After removal of 2 bases from V and 6 bases from J, the junction contained 10 bases not matched to a gene. The CDR3 contains 17 residues. CDR3 DNA sequence: TGTGCCAGCAGTTACCACCTTAGGACAGGGGCTGATGAAAAACTGTTTTTT. Its protein product is CASSYHLRTGADEKLFF.

V gene TRBV27 combines with J gene TRBJ2-3; a weak D match, TRBD2 (7 bases). V shed 11 bases and J shed 5 bases, with 14 bases lying between them. This CDR3 is built from 12 residues. CDR1 is MNHEY, CDR2 SMNVEV, per germline (reference sequence). CDR3 loop: CASRRGGDTQYF. The CDR3 nucleotides read TGTGCCTCCCGTAGGGGGGGAGATACGCAGTATTTT.

V and J are TRBV28 and TRBJ2-7; 7 nucleotides line up with TRBD1. The V gene's germline CDR1 is MDHEN and CDR2 SYDVKM. The J segment lost 7 bases and the V segment lost 6 bases, leaving 12 bases of the junction unmatched. This CDR3 comprises 14 residues. CDR3 sequence: CASRYRQGSREQYV. The CDR3 region has the DNA TGTGCCAGCAGATACAGACAGGGCTCACGGGAGCAGTACGTC.

About this clonotype itself: The junction departs from germline at one end; a sequencing error may be responsible. The chain links TRBV29-1 to TRBJ2-1; the D is unclear. Germline lookup yields CDR1 SQVTM and CDR2 ANQGSEA. The CDR3 runs to 10 residues. CDR3 DNA sequence: TGCAGCGTTGAAGATACCCGGAAGGTCTTC. It translates to CSVEDTRKVF.

The chain has TRBV15 and TRBJ1-2; 8 bases match TRBD1. Germline values: CDR1 LNHNV, CDR2 YYDKDF (reference sequence). Trimming took 0 bases from V and 6 from J; bases not matched to a gene: 3. The CDR3 covers 14 residues. CDR3 in DNA: TGTGCCACCAGCAGAGATCCAGGGGGCGATGGCTACACCTTC. Translated: CATSRDPGGDGYTF.

This clonotype was recorded many times. This chain links TRBV7-2 with TRBJ2-5, with D perhaps TRBD1 (5 bases). CDR3 size: 14 residues. Trimming took off 2 bases at V and 5 bases at J, with 12 bases between the two ends. Germline-derived CDR1 and CDR2 are SGHTA and FQGNSA. DNA for the CDR3: TGTGCCAGCAGCTTAAACAAGGGGTCGGAGACCCAGTACTTC. Translation: CASSLNKGSETQYF. The full variable domain, completed using reference TRBV7-2 and TRBJ2-5, is GAGVSQSPSNKVTEKGKDVELRCDPISGHTALYWYRQSLGQGLEFLIYFQGNSAPDKSGLPSDRFSAERTGGSVSTLTIQRTQQEDSAVYLCASSLNKGSETQYFGPGTRLLVL.

This clonotype was observed a few times. The chain recombines TRBV4-1 with TRBJ2-5; TRBD2 matches at 9 bases. CDR3 size: 15 residues. The junction had 5 bases not matched to a gene; V was cut back by 1 base and J by 5 bases. CDR1 is MGHRA, CDR2 YSYEKL, per germline. CDR3 coding DNA: TGCGCCAGCAGCCAAGGGGGACTAGCTCGGGAGACCCAGTACTTC. Protein product: CASSQGGLARETQYF.

This clonotype has a count of ten or more. The chain recombines TRBV7-3 with TRBJ2-1, with a possible D match to TRBD2 (6 bases). From germline, CDR1 is SGHTA and CDR2 FQGTGA. The V gene lost 2 bases and the J gene lost 6 bases, with 8 bases spanning the gap. The CDR3 covers 13 residues. The CDR3 loop is CASSLWRGNEQFF. CDR3 coding DNA: TGTGCCAGCAGCTTATGGCGGGGCAATGAGCAGTTCTTC. The full variable domain, completed using reference TRBV7-3 and TRBJ2-1, is GAGVSQTPSNKVTEKGKYVELRCDPISGHTALYWYRQSLGQGPEFLIYFQGTGAADDSGLPNDRFFAVRPEGSVSTLKIQRTERGDSAVYLCASSLWRGNEQFFGPGTRLTVL.

The chain joins TRBV29-1 to TRBJ2-5; a possible D gene is TRBD2 (5 bases). Trimming pared 7 bases from V and 9 bases from J, leaving 21 bases between. The CDR3 sequence is 13 residues long. Germline V gives CDR1 SQVTM, CDR2 ANQGSEA. This CDR3 reads CSAGVGPAEAQYF. The CDR3, as DNA: TGCAGCGCCGGTGTGGGCCCCGCGGAGGCCCAGTACTTC. Supplemented by reference TRBV29-1 and TRBJ2-5, the full variable domain reads SAVISQKPSRDICQRGTSLTIQCQVDSQVTMMFWYRQQPGQSLTLIATANQGSEATYESGFVIDKFPISRPNLTFSTLTVSNMSPEDSSIYLCSAGVGPAEAQYFGPGTRLLVL.

J is TRBJ1-1 and V is TRBV27; TRBD1 agrees at 10 bases. V lost 5 bases to trimming and J lost 4 bases; unmatched junction nucleotides: 7. CDR1 and CDR2 from the germline V gene are MNHEY and SMNVEV (reference sequence). The CDR3 length is 15 residues. Here the CDR3 DNA reads TGTGCCAGCAGTATCCTCGGGACAGGGGTCACTGAAGCTTTCTTT. Protein: CASSILGTGVTEAFF.

The chain has TRBV6-2 or TRBV6-3 and TRBJ2-7; the match to TRBD2 covers 7 bases. This CDR3 contains 18 residues. Germline lookup yields CDR1 MNHEY and CDR2 SVGEGT. Losses at the gene ends were 0 bases for V and 5 bases for J; bases not matched to a gene: 16. CDR3 residues: CASSYSMMRGSTGNEQYV. In DNA form, the CDR3 reads TGTGCCAGCAGTTACTCGATGATGCGGGGGTCCACGGGTAACGAGCAGTACGTC.

This clonotype was recorded many times. The CDR3 sequence: CASSLASQYEQYV. The CDR3 DNA reads as TGTGCCAGCAGCTTAGCGTCCCAGTACGAGCAGTACGTC. This chain joins TRBV7-9 and TRBJ2-7; D gene ambiguous. The germline gives CDR1 SEHNR, CDR2 FQNEAQ (reference sequence). V was clipped by 0 bases and J by 4 bases, with 7 bases between them. The CDR3 sequence is 13 residues long.

This clonotype appeared many times. The V gene is TRBV7-6, the J gene TRBJ2-2; TRBD2 might be the D (6 bases). This CDR3 is 14 amino acids long. Germline CDR1 reads SGHVS; CDR2 reads FNYEAQ. With 6 bases removed from V and 5 bases from J, the gap between germline ends came to 13 bases. The CDR3 bases are TGTGCCAGCAGTCCTGGAGGGCGAACCGGGGAGCTGTTTTTT. It is translated as CASSPGGRTGELFF.

This clonotype was counted between two and nine times. The CDR3 loop is CASSLADGPYRLTEAFF. Written as DNA, the CDR3 is TGTGCCAGCAGCTTAGCCGATGGACCATATCGATTGACTGAAGCTTTCTTT. The chain carries TRBV7-9 and TRBJ1-1, with D unclear. Trimming removed 0 bases from V and 5 bases from J, with 19 bases in between. Germline loops: CDR1 SEHNR, CDR2 FQNEAQ (reference sequence). There are 17 residues in the CDR3. The variable domain in full, completed from reference TRBV7-9 and TRBJ1-1, reads DTGVSQNPRHKITKRGQNVTFRCDPISEHNRLYWYRQTLGQGPEFLTYFQNEAQLEKSRLLSDRFSAERPKGSFSTLEIQRTEQGDSAMYLCASSLADGPYRLTEAFFGQGTRLTVV.

The gene calls are TRBV29-1 and TRBJ1-1; D is unresolved. The CDR3 sequence is 12 residues long. The germline V gene has CDR1 SQVTM and CDR2 ANQGSEA. Trimming shortened V by 6 bases and J by 0 bases, and 8 bases separated the two germline ends. CDR3 protein: CSVLILNTEAFF. As DNA, the CDR3 is TGCAGCGTACTTATTCTGAACACTGAAGCTTTCTTT.

The V gene is TRBV9, the J gene TRBJ1-2; D is possibly TRBD1 (5 bases). In germline, CDR1 is SGDLS, CDR2 YYNGEE. The V and J ends lost 0 bases and 6 bases respectively, with 15 bases between them. There are 15 residues in the CDR3. CDR3 DNA sequence: TGTGCCAGCAGCGTAGAAAGTGGCCGGGGGGATGGCTACACCTTC. Amino acids: CASSVESGRGDGYTF.

The chain links TRBV10-3 to TRBJ2-3; 7 bases match TRBD2. Germline-derived CDR1 and CDR2 are ENHRY and SYGVKD. CDR3 length: 16 residues. Unmatched junction bases numbered 11, after V lost 8 bases and J lost 0 bases. CDR3 region: CAIAIGLAASTDTQYF. For the CDR3, the DNA is TGTGCCATCGCGATAGGGCTAGCGGCTAGCACAGATACGCAGTATTTT.

Note on this clonotype: This may arise from a read error, as a much more abundant clone is one base away. The missing conserved phenylalanine or tryptophan at the end of this CDR3 makes a read error likely. The rearrangement joins TRBV7-2 to TRBJ1-4; no firm D call. Germline CDR1 reads SGHTA; CDR2 reads FQGNSA. The CDR3 runs to 15 residues. V dropped 5 bases and J dropped 1 base, with 11 bases sitting between them. In nucleotides, the CDR3 is TGTGCCAGCAGCCCTCTGGGTGGAACTAATGAAAAACTGTTTCTT. Protein sequence: CASSPLGGTNEKLFL.

V usage is TRBV5-4 and J usage is TRBJ2-1; no definite D call. Trimming removed 0 bases from V and 3 bases from J, with 7 bases in between. This CDR3 has 14 amino acids. CDR1 is SGHNT, CDR2 YYREEE, per germline (reference sequence). The CDR3 coding sequence is TGTGCCAGCAGCTTGGAAGGGTTCTACAATGAGCAGTTCTTC. Translation gives CASSLEGFYNEQFF.

This clonotype was recorded many times. The chain couples TRBV7-8 to TRBJ1-5; the D is unclear. This CDR3 comprises 14 residues. V was trimmed by 6 bases and J by 1 base, leaving 10 bases between them. Germline CDR1 is SGHVS and CDR2 is FQNEAQ. CDR3 region: CASSPGGSNQPQHF. The CDR3 DNA sequence: TGTGCCAGCAGTCCCGGAGGGAGCAATCAGCCCCAGCATTTT.

At least ten counts were recorded for this clonotype. The gene calls are TRBV7-2 and TRBJ2-2; 12 bases line up with TRBD2. The CDR3 length is 18 residues. The germline CDR1 and CDR2 sequences are SGHTA and FQGNSA. V dropped 0 bases and J dropped 6; count of bases not matched to a gene: 8. The CDR3, as DNA: TGTGCCAGCAGCTTAGCGTTCGGACTAGCGGGGAGTCCCGGGGAGCTGTTTTTT. Its translation: CASSLAFGLAGSPGELFF.